This T cell receptor (beta chain) was recorded in a study of OX40 agonist ivuxolimab in advanced cancers. Across the whole study: Partial responses were seen in three patients, one with hepatocellular carcinoma and two with cutaneous melanoma.

Germline V CDR1 and CDR2: LNHDA, SQIVND (reference sequence). The CDR3 sequence is 13 residues long. The V gene lost 1 base and the J gene lost 4 bases, with 5 bases spanning the gap. Libraries were prepared by immunoSEQ multiplex PCR; TCRdb keeps only in-frame clonotypes and omits some of them. This table holds approximately 100,000 clones, roughly nine tenths found once. The sequence was obtained from an adult with an advanced solid tumor such as melanoma, head and neck, liver or kidney cancer. J is TRBJ1-5 and V is TRBV19; D remains unclear. Sample: CD4+ or CD8+ T cells sorted from blood, taken in a trial of the OX40 agonist ivuxolimab. CDR3 amino acids: CASSIASNQPQHF. In DNA, the CDR3 is TGTGCCAGTAGTATAGCAAGTAATCAGCCCCAGCATTTT.